These T cell receptor beta chains were read from a single sample in a study of T cell changes during pregnancy in multiple sclerosis. Sequencing used immunoSEQ multiplex PCR; TCRdb keeps in-frame clones, though not all of them. The sample holds around 58,000 clones, about 89% seen once. The material sequenced was CD4+ T cells from peripheral blood mononuclear cells, taken after pregnancy. The receptors derive from a female donor in good health, enrolled as a control in a pregnancy study. The CDR3 runs from the conserved cysteine through the conserved F or W. The D gene is left open where the match is weak. Only part of the rows carry a size: once, few, many, or a class if the clone is expanded.

J gene: TRBJ2-1; clone size: .; V gene: TRBV18; D gene: TRBD2; CDR3 DNA: TGTGCCAGCTCACCACCGCCTAGCGGGGGCCACTACAATGAGCAGTTCTTC; CDR3 protein: CASSPPPSGGHYNEQFF
J gene: TRBJ1-2; clone size: .; V gene: TRBV9; D gene: TRBD1; CDR3 DNA: TGTGCCAGCAGCGTAGACGGGACAGGGACGCTCAATGGCTACACCTTC; CDR3 protein: CASSVDGTGTLNGYTF
J gene: TRBJ1-3; clone size: .; V gene: TRBV5-1; D gene: TRBD1; CDR3 DNA: TGCGCCAGCAGCTGGAACACAGGGGACGGAAACACCATATATTTT; CDR3 protein: CASSWNTGDGNTIYF
J gene: TRBJ2-7; clone size: .; V gene: TRBV19; D gene: TRBD1; CDR3 DNA: TGTGCCAGTAGTAAGGACAGGACCTACGAGCAGTACTTC; CDR3 protein: CASSKDRTYEQYF
J gene: TRBJ1-4; clone size: .; V gene: TRBV7-8; D gene: .; CDR3 DNA: TGTGCCAGCAGCACTCGCTCGACAGCCCCAAATGAAAAACTGTTTTTT; CDR3 protein: CASSTRSTAPNEKLFF
J gene: TRBJ2-3; clone size: .; V gene: TRBV5-8; D gene: TRBD2; CDR3 DNA: TGTGCCAGCAGCTTAGGTAGCGGGGGGAACACAGATACGCAGTATTTT; CDR3 protein: CASSLGSGGNTDTQYF
J gene: TRBJ1-2; clone size: .; V gene: TRBV2; D gene: TRBD1; CDR3 DNA: TGTGCCAGCAGTGATTGGGACAGAGTGGTGGGCTACACCTTC; CDR3 protein: CASSDWDRVVGYTF
J gene: TRBJ1-5; clone size: .; V gene: TRBV30; D gene: .; CDR3 DNA: TGTGCCTGGAGTCTTACAGTCAATCAGCCCCAGCATTTT; CDR3 protein: CAWSLTVNQPQHF
J gene: TRBJ1-1; clone size: few; V gene: TRBV6-1; D gene: .; CDR3 DNA: TGTGCCAGCAGTGAATTAGGACAGCGGGCTTTCTTT; CDR3 protein: CASSELGQRAFF
J gene: TRBJ1-3; clone size: .; V gene: TRBV15; D gene: .; CDR3 DNA: TGTGCCACCAGCAGCAGGCGTTCTGGAAACACCATATATTTT; CDR3 protein: CATSSRRSGNTIYF
J gene: TRBJ1-1; clone size: .; V gene: TRBV2; D gene: .; CDR3 DNA: TGTGCCAGCAGTTTAGACGGGGACACTGAAGCTTTCTTT; CDR3 protein: CASSLDGDTEAFF
J gene: TRBJ2-5; clone size: .; V gene: TRBV29-1; D gene: TRBD2; CDR3 DNA: TGCAGCGTTTCTAGCGGGGGCGAGTCGAGGACCCAGTACTTC; CDR3 protein: CSVSSGGESRTQYF
J gene: TRBJ2-2; clone size: once; V gene: TRBV7-3; D gene: TRBD1; CDR3 DNA: TGTGCCAGCAGCTTAACAGGGGGCAGCACCGGGGAGCTGTTTTTT; CDR3 protein: CASSLTGGSTGELFF
J gene: TRBJ1-1; clone size: .; V gene: TRBV6-5; D gene: .; CDR3 DNA: TGTGCCAGCAGTTACTCGTCAAGAAAGAGGTACACTGAAGCTTTCTTT; CDR3 protein: CASSYSSRKRYTEAFF
J gene: TRBJ2-4; clone size: .; V gene: TRBV6-1; D gene: .; CDR3 DNA: TGTGCCAGCAGTGAAGCTTGGAGGTCCGACATTCAGTACTTC; CDR3 protein: CASSEAWRSDIQYF
J gene: TRBJ1-3; clone size: .; V gene: TRBV7-9; D gene: .; CDR3 DNA: TGTGCCAGCAGCCGTTACAGCGGAGGGCGAGGTGGAAACACCATATATTTT; CDR3 protein: CASSRYSGGRGGNTIYF
J gene: TRBJ1-3; clone size: .; V gene: TRBV5-1; D gene: TRBD1; CDR3 DNA: TGCGCCAGCAGCTTGACAGGGGGCATACTTTTAGGCTCTGGAAACACCATATATTTT; CDR3 protein: CASSLTGGILLGSGNTIYF
J gene: TRBJ2-1; clone size: .; V gene: TRBV5-5; D gene: .; CDR3 DNA: TGTGCCAGCAGCTTGGGCGCGTACAATGAGCAGTTCTTC; CDR3 protein: CASSLGAYNEQFF
J gene: TRBJ1-2; clone size: .; V gene: TRBV19; D gene: .; CDR3 DNA: TGTGCCAGTAGTATGGCGGCGGGGGCGGGAGGCTACACCTTC; CDR3 protein: CASSMAAGAGGYTF
J gene: TRBJ1-5; clone size: .; V gene: TRBV9; D gene: .; CDR3 DNA: TGTGCCAGCAGCGTAGGAACAGGCCAAGGTCAGCCCCAGCATTTT; CDR3 protein: CASSVGTGQGQPQHF
J gene: TRBJ1-5; clone size: .; V gene: TRBV6-6; D gene: .; CDR3 DNA: TGTGCCAGCAGCATCCCGGGACTTAGCAATCAGCCCCAGCATTTT; CDR3 protein: CASSIPGLSNQPQHF
J gene: TRBJ2-2; clone size: .; V gene: TRBV5-6; D gene: TRBD2; CDR3 DNA: TGTGCCAGCAGCTGGGGGGGAACGAACACCGGGGAGCTGTTTTTT; CDR3 protein: CASSWGGTNTGELFF
J gene: TRBJ1-4; clone size: .; V gene: TRBV7-9; D gene: .; CDR3 DNA: TGTGCCAGCAGCCCCGGGGAGGGAGCGACTAATGAAAAACTGTTTTTT; CDR3 protein: CASSPGEGATNEKLFF
J gene: TRBJ2-3; clone size: few; V gene: TRBV5-1; D gene: TRBD2; CDR3 DNA: TGCGCCAGCAGCTTCGGACTAGCGGGGGGGGATACTAGCACAGATACGCAGTATTTT; CDR3 protein: CASSFGLAGGDTSTDTQYF
J gene: TRBJ2-5; clone size: .; V gene: TRBV7-2; D gene: .; CDR3 DNA: TGTGCCAGCAGCTTAGTAGCGTACGGGGGAGAGACCCAGTACTTC; CDR3 protein: CASSLVAYGGETQYF
J gene: TRBJ2-3; clone size: .; V gene: TRBV5-1; D gene: TRBD1; CDR3 DNA: TGCGCCAGCAGCCAAAGCGGACAGGGCACAGATACGCAGTATTTT; CDR3 protein: CASSQSGQGTDTQYF
J gene: TRBJ1-1; clone size: .; V gene: TRBV6-4; D gene: .; CDR3 DNA: TGTGCCAGCAGCCAAGGACACCCAGCGACTGAAGCTTTCTTT; CDR3 protein: CASSQGHPATEAFF
J gene: TRBJ1-6; clone size: .; V gene: TRBV13; D gene: TRBD1; CDR3 DNA: TGTGCCAGCAGCTTAAATGTTGGGACAGGGGTCTCTAATTCACCCCTCCACTTT; CDR3 protein: CASSLNVGTGVSNSPLHF
J gene: TRBJ2-2; clone size: .; V gene: TRBV19; D gene: .; CDR3 DNA: TGTGCCAGTAGTAACGTAGGACAGCTTAACACCGGGGAGCTGTTTTTT; CDR3 protein: CASSNVGQLNTGELFF
J gene: TRBJ2-5; clone size: .; V gene: TRBV11-2; D gene: TRBD1; CDR3 DNA: TGTGCCAGCAGCTTTCAGGGGGCAGGTTGGGAGAAAGAGACCCAGTACTTC; CDR3 protein: CASSFQGAGWEKETQYF
J gene: TRBJ2-7; clone size: .; V gene: TRBV7-2; D gene: TRBD1; CDR3 DNA: TGTGCCAGCAGCCCGGACAGGCTGACCTACGAGCAGTACTTC; CDR3 protein: CASSPDRLTYEQYF
J gene: TRBJ1-1; clone size: .; V gene: TRBV5-4; D gene: TRBD1; CDR3 DNA: TGTGCCAGCAGCGTACGGGACAGGGGGAACACTGAAGCTTTCTTT; CDR3 protein: CASSVRDRGNTEAFF
J gene: TRBJ1-4; clone size: .; V gene: TRBV7-2; D gene: TRBD1; CDR3 DNA: TGTGCCAGCAGCTTAGGGAGGGACAGGACTAATGAAAAACTGTTTTTT; CDR3 protein: CASSLGRDRTNEKLFF
J gene: TRBJ2-3; clone size: .; V gene: TRBV30; D gene: TRBD2; CDR3 DNA: TGTGCCTGGAGCACTGGGTCTAGCGGGGAAAGGGATACGCAGTATTTT; CDR3 protein: CAWSTGSSGERDTQYF
J gene: TRBJ2-2; clone size: .; V gene: TRBV4-3; D gene: .; CDR3 DNA: TGCGCCAGCAGCCTGGTGCGCGGGGAGCTGTTTTTT; CDR3 protein: CASSLVRGELFF
J gene: TRBJ1-2; clone size: .; V gene: TRBV7-2; D gene: TRBD1; CDR3 DNA: TGTGCCAGCAGCTCTGACAGGGTGCATGGCTACACCTTC; CDR3 protein: CASSSDRVHGYTF
J gene: TRBJ1-4; clone size: .; V gene: TRBV5-1; D gene: TRBD1; CDR3 DNA: TGCGCCAGCAGCGAGGGACAGGGGAGCGTGGCTAATGAAAAACTGTTTTTT; CDR3 protein: CASSEGQGSVANEKLFF
J gene: TRBJ2-7; clone size: .; V gene: TRBV6-5; D gene: TRBD1; CDR3 DNA: TGTGCCAGCACCGACAGGGACGACGAGCAGTACTTC; CDR3 protein: CASTDRDDEQYF
J gene: TRBJ1-3; clone size: .; V gene: TRBV6-5; D gene: .; CDR3 DNA: TGTGCCAGCCAGGACAGAAACTCTGGAAACACCATATATTTT; CDR3 protein: CASQDRNSGNTIYF
J gene: TRBJ2-5; clone size: .; V gene: TRBV18; D gene: TRBD2; CDR3 DNA: TGTGCCAGCTCACCACGGGCTAGCGGACATAAAGAGACCCAGTACTTC; CDR3 protein: CASSPRASGHKETQYF
J gene: TRBJ1-1; clone size: .; V gene: TRBV19; D gene: TRBD1; CDR3 DNA: TGTGCCAGTAGTGGGACAGGGGACACTGAAGCTTTCTTT; CDR3 protein: CASSGTGDTEAFF